Below, 30 T cell receptor beta chains from the same sample are listed, as sequenced in a study of tumor and adjacent non-tumor tissue in lung cancer. No cell sorting was done before RNA was extracted from the tissue. TCRbeta libraries were built with three rounds of nested PCR, modified from ARM-PCR. TCRdb redid the calling of the multiplex PCR reads with MiXCR, one entry per CDR3 protein. The sample consists of 76,000 or so distinct CDR3 sequences, approximately 71% of them appearing once. Sequenced material: lung tumor tissue. Source of these receptors: a woman aged 70-85 years with non-small cell lung cancer.

In regard to this clonotype: A read error may explain this, as a much larger clone is one base away. This chain joins TRBV28 and TRBJ2-2, with a tentative D call TRBD2 (5 bases). The V gene's germline CDR1 is MDHEN and CDR2 SYDVKM. CDR3 length equals 16 residues. CDR3 bases: TGTGCCAGCAGTACCCGGGATGGGCAAGACACCGGGGAGCTGTTATTT. Translation: CASSTRDGQDTGELLF.

This clonotype came up once. This is likely a read error, given that the CDR3 carries no conserved phenylalanine or tryptophan at its end. The DNA for the CDR3 is TGTGCCAGTAGTCTAGGACAGAGTTCCTATAATTCACCCCTCCACTCT. It is translated as CASSLGQSSYNSPLHS. The chain is built from TRBV12-3 or TRBV12-4 and TRBJ1-6; tentative D call: TRBD1 (6 bases). The V end lost 9 bases, the J end lost 1 base, and 16 bases lay between the germline ends. The CDR3 length is 16 residues.

Remarks on this clonotype: The missing conserved phenylalanine or tryptophan at the end of this CDR3 makes a read error likely. This chain joins TRBV24-1 and TRBJ2-7; D assignment may be TRBD1 or TRBD2 (5 bases each). Germline V gene lookup returns CDR1 KGHDR and CDR2 SFDVKD. The V end lost 4 bases, the J end lost 2 bases, and 17 bases lay between the germline ends. This CDR3 contains 16 residues. CDR3 in amino acids: CATSDTSTGPTYEQYS. As DNA, the CDR3 is TGTGCCACCAGTGACACATCCACGGGACCGACCTACGAGCAGTACTCC.

Regarding this clonotype: One end of the junction does not line up with germline, which may come from a read error. The chain combines TRBV11-1 with TRBJ2-1; D call uncertain. The germline gives CDR1 SGHAT, CDR2 FQDESV (reference sequence). This CDR3 is 12 amino acids long. Written as DNA, the CDR3 is TGTGCTAGCAGCTTAAGTCACAATGAGCAGTTCTTC. Its translation is CASSLSHNEQFF.

A remark on this clonotype: An end of the junction differs from the germline gene, which may be a read error. The gene calls are TRBV5-4 and TRBJ2-3; D is perhaps TRBD1 (6 bases). The CDR3 contains 16 residues. Germline V gene lookup returns CDR1 SGHNT and CDR2 YYREEE (reference sequence). The CDR3 sequence is CASRVGGTTRTETQYF. The CDR3 DNA is TGTGCCAGCAGGGTAGGAGGCACCACTAGGACAGAAACGCAGTATTTT.

This clonotype was observed at least ten times. The gene calls are TRBV28 and TRBJ1-1, with D maybe TRBD1 (5 bases). The V and J ends lost 4 bases and 3 bases respectively, with 12 bases between them. CDR1 and CDR2 from the germline V gene are MDHEN and SYDVKM. This CDR3 contains 14 residues. The CDR3 region is CASSSGTIYTEAFF. The CDR3 bases are TGTGCCAGCAGTTCGGGGACGATTTACACTGAAGCTTTCTTT.

On this clonotype: At one boundary the junction diverges from the germline segment, which might be a read error. The J gene is TRBJ2-1, the V gene TRBV5-6; D is unclear. Germline CDR1 is SGHDT and CDR2 is YYEEEE. The CDR3 loop spans 12 amino acids. The CDR3 protein is CANSLRRNEQFF. Written as DNA, the CDR3 is TGTGCCAACAGCTTGCGTCGCAATGAGCAGTTCTTC.

This clonotype was seen a single time. The junction differs from germline at one of its ends, possibly a read error. This chain uses TRBV6-1 with TRBJ2-1, with 13 bases lining up with TRBD2. The CDR3 totals 17 residues. Germline CDR1 is MNHNS and CDR2 is SASEGT. The CDR3 spells CASSPEMGLAGNNEQLF. In DNA, the CDR3 is TGTGCTAGCAGTCCCGAGATGGGACTAGCGGGGAACAATGAGCAGCTCTTC.

The gene calls are TRBV9 and TRBJ2-1, with 9 bases fitting TRBD1. Germline assignment: CDR1 SGDLS and CDR2 YYNGEE. Trimming cost V 4 bases and J 6 bases; bases outside gene matches: 8. The CDR3 has 15 residues. The DNA of the CDR3 is TGTGCCAGCAGCCCCCGGACAGGGGTTGGCAATGAGCAGTTCTTC. Its translation: CASSPRTGVGNEQFF.

This clonotype was seen at least ten times. V is TRBV20-1 and J is TRBJ2-7; no reliable D call. V was pared by 0 bases and J by 6 bases, with 15 bases between. Germline CDR1 and CDR2: DFQATT and SNEGSKA (reference sequence). The CDR3 totals 14 residues. The CDR3 sequence: CSARDFWGSIEQYF. The CDR3 region has the DNA TGCAGTGCTAGAGACTTCTGGGGATCCATCGAGCAGTACTTC.

With regard to this clonotype: A read error is possible here, since a much larger clone lies one base away. The chain recombines TRBV14 with TRBJ2-5; 10 bases are a match to TRBD1. CDR3 length: 15 residues. Trimming cost V 2 bases and J 8 bases; bases outside gene matches: 8. Looked up from germline, CDR1 is SGHDN and CDR2 is FVKESK. Here the CDR3 DNA reads TGTGCCAGCAGCCAAAGGACAGGGGGATTTGATACCCAGTACTTC. The encoded protein is CASSQRTGGFDTQYF.

A note on this clonotype: A read error is likely, as this CDR3 ends without the conserved phenylalanine or tryptophan. V gene TRBV12-3 or TRBV12-4 combines with J gene TRBJ2-7, with D perhaps assigned TRBD1 or TRBD2 (6 bases each). The CDR3 consists of 15 residues. In DNA, the CDR3 is TGTGCCAGCAGCTTGACTAGGGGGACGGTCTACGAACAGTACTAC. Residues: CASSLTRGTVYEQYY.

Of note for this clonotype: One base away lies a much larger clone, so this may be a sequencing read error. The chain carries TRBV11-2 and TRBJ2-1; 8 bases are shared with TRBD2. The germline V gene has CDR1 SGHAT and CDR2 FQNNGV. Trimming removed 3 bases from V and 8 bases from J; junction bases left unmatched: 18. CDR3 length: 18 residues. The CDR3, as DNA: TGTGCCAGCAGCTTGGGGATGTATGCAGCGGGGGCAGGGGATGAGCAGTTCTTC. This codes for CASSLGMYAAGAGDEQFF.

V usage is TRBV5-1 and J usage is TRBJ2-4, with TRBD1 matching 7 bases. V gave up 9 bases and J gave up 6 bases; unmatched junction bases: 18. Germline V gene lookup returns CDR1 SGHRS and CDR2 YFSETQ. This CDR3 has 16 amino acids. The CDR3 loop is CANTKGDRDSRNIQYF. The CDR3 region has the DNA TGCGCCAACACCAAGGGAGACCGGGACAGTAGAAACATTCAGTACTTC.

This chain uses TRBV20-1 with TRBJ2-6, with 8 bases fitting TRBD1. CDR1 DFQATT and CDR2 SNEGSKA come from the germline V gene (reference sequence). The CDR3 loop spans 18 amino acids. Losses at the gene ends were 3 bases for V and 5 bases for J; bases not matched to a gene: 15. CDR3 nucleotides: TGCAGTGCTAGGGCCCCGGGGACAGGAAATTCCTGGGCCAACGTCCTGACTTTC. Protein product: CSARAPGTGNSWANVLTF.

This clonotype was found a few times. Germline is not matched at one junction end, which may reflect a read error. The rearrangement links TRBV6-2 or TRBV6-3 to TRBJ2-5; D is unclear. The CDR3 consists of 11 residues. Germline V lookup: CDR1 MNHEY, CDR2 SVGEGT. CDR3 coding DNA: TGTGCCCGCAGTTACGATGAGACCCAGTACTTC. This codes for CARSYDETQYF.

In the case of this clonotype: This CDR3 fails to terminate in the conserved phenylalanine or tryptophan, so it likely reflects a read error. The chain employs TRBV6-5 and TRBJ2-3, with D uncertain. The CDR3 consists of 15 residues. V lost 0 bases and J lost 5, with 12 bases in between. Germline-derived CDR1 and CDR2 are MNHEY and SVGAGI. The CDR3 nucleotides are TGTGCCAGCAGTTACTCGTCTATGAACATAGATACGCAGTATTAT. This translates into CASSYSSMNIDTQYY.

On this clonotype itself: This is likely a read error, given that the CDR3 carries no conserved phenylalanine or tryptophan at its end. The chain is built from TRBV6-5 and TRBJ2-3; D perhaps matches TRBD2 (5 bases). V gave up 0 bases and J gave up 1 base, with 14 bases separating them. The CDR3 length is 17 residues. Germline V gene data show CDR1 as MNHEY and CDR2 as SVGAGI. The CDR3 here is CASSYSSPSRGTDTQYL. CDR3 bases: TGTGCCAGCAGTTACTCGTCCCCTAGCCGGGGCACAGATACGCAGTATTTA.

In the case of this clonotype: The CDR3 does not close with the conserved phenylalanine or tryptophan, likely indicating a read error. V usage is TRBV29-1 and J usage is TRBJ2-5; 13 bases are shared with TRBD2. Trimming at V came to 2 bases and at J to 1 base, leaving 4 bases not matched to a gene. CDR3 size: 16 residues. Germline V lookup: CDR1 SQVTM, CDR2 ANQGSEA. CDR3 nucleotides: TGCAGCGTTGAACAACTAGCGGGAGGGCTCCAAGAGACCCAGTACGTC. This encodes CSVEQLAGGLQETQYV.

The rearrangement joins TRBV29-1 to TRBJ2-7, with 8 bases aligning to TRBD1. J gave up 5 bases and V 7 bases, and 4 bases lay outside the gene matches. This CDR3 has 11 amino acids. The germline CDR1 and CDR2 sequences are SQVTM and ANQGSEA. The CDR3 DNA reads as TGCAGCGCAAGGACAGGGAACGAGCAGTACTTC. Its protein product is CSARTGNEQYF.

With regard to this clonotype: One base away lies a much larger clone, so this may be a sequencing read error. This chain links TRBV20-1 with TRBJ2-7, with 10 bases aligning to TRBD1. CDR1 DFQATT and CDR2 SNEGSKA come from the germline V gene (reference sequence). The CDR3 extends over 13 amino acids. The CDR3 protein is CIARTGGVDEQYF. The CDR3 DNA reads TGCATTGCTCGGACAGGGGGGGTGGACGAGCAGTACTTC.

The V gene is TRBV6-5, the J gene TRBJ2-5; D remains ambiguous. V shed 1 base and J shed 4 bases, with 13 bases lying between them. CDR3 length: 15 amino acids. The germline gives CDR1 MNHEY, CDR2 SVGAGI. DNA of the CDR3: TGTGCCAGCAGTTACTTGGGATTAGGCGTAGAGACCCAGTACTTC. It yields the protein CASSYLGLGVETQYF.

On this clonotype itself: The conserved phenylalanine or tryptophan normally closing the CDR3 is absent here, so this likely arose from a read error. This CDR3 is CASSLTGDTQYS. The CDR3 DNA follows: TGTGCCAGCAGCTTAACGGGAGATACTCAGTATTCT. The chain is built from TRBV11-2 and TRBJ2-3; perhaps TRBD2 as D (6 bases). Germline V lookup: CDR1 SGHAT, CDR2 FQNNGV. The CDR3 sequence is 12 residues long.

Worth noting for this clonotype: A junction end diverges from the germline sequence, so it may reflect a read error. The chain employs TRBV10-2 and TRBJ2-6; 7 bases match TRBD1. Germline CDR1 is WSHSY and CDR2 is SAAADI. The CDR3 runs to 15 residues. The CDR3 region is CADRVVLSEANVLTF. The CDR3 nucleotides read TGCGCCGACAGGGTAGTCCTCTCTGAGGCCAACGTCCTGACTTTC.

This clonotype has just one count. The chain couples TRBV6-5 to TRBJ2-3; D is perhaps TRBD2 (5 bases). The CDR3 is 15 amino acids. V lost 0 bases, J lost 14 bases, and 21 bases lay in between. Germline V gene data show CDR1 as MNHEY and CDR2 as SVGAGI. This chain's CDR3 is CASSYSAGGQDTGYF. The CDR3, as DNA: TGTGCCAGCAGTTACTCAGCAGGAGGTCAAGATACGGGGTATTTT.

This clonotype has a handful of counts. A much larger clone differs from this one at a single base, so this may be a read error. This sequence joins TRBV7-8 and TRBJ2-1; TRBD2 agrees at 8 bases. The CDR3 contains 15 residues. Germline V gene lookup returns CDR1 SGHVS and CDR2 FQNEAQ. CDR3 protein: CAGSLLGLVGNEQFF. The DNA for the CDR3 is TGTGCCGGCAGCTTATTGGGACTAGTAGGGAATGAGCAGTTCTTC.

This clonotype was counted many times. This chain links TRBV28 with TRBJ2-2; tentatively, D is TRBD2 (5 bases). Germline CDR1 is MDHEN and CDR2 is SYDVKM. The CDR3 contains 16 residues. Trimming stripped 2 bases from V and 3 bases from J, with 13 bases between. The CDR3 loop reads CASSLGLTKDTGELFF. In nucleotides, the CDR3 is TGTGCCAGCAGTTTAGGTTTGACTAAGGACACCGGGGAGCTGTTTTTT.

Comment on this clonotype: One end of the junction is discordant with germline, which a read error may explain. The rearrangement uses TRBV5-4 and TRBJ2-7; TRBD1 matches at 9 bases. Germline V gives CDR1 SGHNT, CDR2 YYREEE (reference sequence). The CDR3 runs to 15 residues. The CDR3 DNA reads TGTGTCAGCAGCTTCGGACAGGGGCATATAGCGGAGCAGTACTTC. It codes for CVSSFGQGHIAEQYF. The full variable domain, with the rest looked up from reference TRBV5-4 and TRBJ2-7, is ETGVTQSPTHLIKTRGQQVTLRCSSQSGHNTVSWYQQALGQGPQFIFQYYREEENGRGNFPPRFSGLQFPNYSSELNVNALELDDSALYLCVSSFGQGHIAEQYFGPGTRLTVT.

J is TRBJ2-1 and V is TRBV6-5; D is unresolved. Germline assignment: CDR1 MNHEY and CDR2 SVGAGI. This CDR3 has 15 residues. V lost 5 bases to trimming and J lost 3 bases, with 14 bases between them. Written as DNA, the CDR3 is TGTGCCAGCAGTCTACTATGGACGGTCTACAATGAGCAGTTCTTC. Its translation is CASSLLWTVYNEQFF.

The chain carries TRBV29-1 and TRBJ2-3; D might be TRBD2 (5 bases). V dropped 1 base and J dropped 3 bases, with 11 bases sitting between them. This CDR3 is 14 amino acids long. The V gene's germline CDR1 is SQVTM and CDR2 ANQGSEA. The chain's CDR3 is CSVEVEANTDTQYF. As DNA, the CDR3 is TGCAGCGTTGAAGTGGAGGCTAATACAGATACGCAGTATTTT.